This TCR beta chain was documented in a study of shared clonotypes between healthy human individuals. Turning to the study itself: Donors were two women and a few men aged 18 to 49. General study points: Naive CD4 clonotype sharing across a few donors was about 5.3%. Among the subsets, naive ones generally showed larger estimated richness than memory ones.

The CDR3 covers 15 residues. The V gene lost 1 base and the J gene lost 1 base, with 7 bases spanning the gap. Germline-derived CDR1 and CDR2 are SEHNR and FQNEAQ (reference sequence). The method was immunoSEQ multiplex PCR; TCRdb's version includes in-frame clones alone and lacks a portion of them. Among about 700,000 clones listed, approximately 90% were seen once. As regards this clone: The antigen remains unidentified.

Naive-designated CD8 cells lacked CD45RO, were positively enriched for CCR7, and omitted terminally differentiated effector memory CD45RA+ cells. The TCR was taken from a man aged 25-40 years in good health. Material for sequencing was naive CD8+ T cells sorted from blood. The V gene is TRBV7-9, the J gene TRBJ2-2; D not resolved. The CDR3 sequence is CASSLEGWNTGELFF. The CDR3 DNA reads as TGTGCCAGCAGCTTAGAAGGGTGGAACACCGGGGAGCTGTTTTTT.